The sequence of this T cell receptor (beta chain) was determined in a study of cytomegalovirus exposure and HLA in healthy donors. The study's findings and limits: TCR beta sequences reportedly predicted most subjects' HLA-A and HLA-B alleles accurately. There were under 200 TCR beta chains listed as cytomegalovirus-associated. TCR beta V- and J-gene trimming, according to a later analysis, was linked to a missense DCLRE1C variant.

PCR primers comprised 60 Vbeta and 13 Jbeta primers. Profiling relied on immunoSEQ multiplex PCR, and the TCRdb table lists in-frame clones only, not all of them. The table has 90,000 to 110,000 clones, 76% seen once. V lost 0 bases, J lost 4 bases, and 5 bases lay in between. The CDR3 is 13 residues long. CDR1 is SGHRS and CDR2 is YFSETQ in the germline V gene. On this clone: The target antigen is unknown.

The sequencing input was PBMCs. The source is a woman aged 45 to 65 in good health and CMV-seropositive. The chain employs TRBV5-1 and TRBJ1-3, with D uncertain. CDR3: CASSLDQGNTIYF. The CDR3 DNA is TGCGCCAGCAGCTTGGACCAGGGAAACACCATATATTTT.